This T cell receptor beta chain was found in a study of T cell repertoires in cytomegalovirus infection. This CDR3 region has 14 residues. The ends lost 11 bases at V and 6 bases at J; junction bases unmatched: 7. Germline CDR1 MDHEN, CDR2 SYDVKM. Concerning this clonotype: Its antigen is as yet unknown.

TCRdb ran MiXCR on the reads and lists one entry per CDR3 protein. Found here are 90,000 to 130,000 distinct CDR3 sequences, about 9.5% of them singletons; the top ten hold about 32%. Sequencing was performed on PBMCs, sequenced either directly or after in vitro stimulation (not recorded which). This chain connects TRBV28 to TRBJ2-2, with TRBD2 matching 12 bases. The receptor's source is a human donor in good health (CMV status not recorded). Some clones in this sample may be carry-over from other donors' samples. For the CDR3, the DNA is TGTGCCGCGGAGTCTAGCGGGAGGGCCGGGGAGCTGTTTTTT. This codes for CAAESSGRAGELFF.